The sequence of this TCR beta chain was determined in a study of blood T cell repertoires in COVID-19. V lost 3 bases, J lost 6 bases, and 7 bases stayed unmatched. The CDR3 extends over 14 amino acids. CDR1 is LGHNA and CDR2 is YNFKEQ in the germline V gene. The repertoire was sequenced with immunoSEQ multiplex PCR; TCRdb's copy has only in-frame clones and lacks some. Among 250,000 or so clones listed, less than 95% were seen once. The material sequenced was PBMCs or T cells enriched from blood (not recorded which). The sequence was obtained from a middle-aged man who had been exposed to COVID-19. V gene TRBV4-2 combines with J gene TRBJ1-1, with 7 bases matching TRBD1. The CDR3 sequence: CASSHPGQRAEAFF. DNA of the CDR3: TGTGCCAGCAGCCACCCGGGACAGAGGGCTGAAGCTTTCTTT.